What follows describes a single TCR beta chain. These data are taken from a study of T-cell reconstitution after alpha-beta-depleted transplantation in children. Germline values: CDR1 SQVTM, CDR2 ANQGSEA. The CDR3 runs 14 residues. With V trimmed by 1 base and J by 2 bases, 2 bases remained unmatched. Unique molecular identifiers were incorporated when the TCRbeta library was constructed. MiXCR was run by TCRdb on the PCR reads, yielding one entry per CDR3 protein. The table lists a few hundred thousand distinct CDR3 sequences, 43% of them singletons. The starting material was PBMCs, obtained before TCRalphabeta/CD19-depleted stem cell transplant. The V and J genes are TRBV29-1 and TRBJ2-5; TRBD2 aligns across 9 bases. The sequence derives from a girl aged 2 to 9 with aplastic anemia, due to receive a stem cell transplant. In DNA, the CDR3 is TGCAGCGTTGAAGCTAGCGGGATTCAAGAGACCCAGTACTTC. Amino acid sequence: CSVEASGIQETQYF.